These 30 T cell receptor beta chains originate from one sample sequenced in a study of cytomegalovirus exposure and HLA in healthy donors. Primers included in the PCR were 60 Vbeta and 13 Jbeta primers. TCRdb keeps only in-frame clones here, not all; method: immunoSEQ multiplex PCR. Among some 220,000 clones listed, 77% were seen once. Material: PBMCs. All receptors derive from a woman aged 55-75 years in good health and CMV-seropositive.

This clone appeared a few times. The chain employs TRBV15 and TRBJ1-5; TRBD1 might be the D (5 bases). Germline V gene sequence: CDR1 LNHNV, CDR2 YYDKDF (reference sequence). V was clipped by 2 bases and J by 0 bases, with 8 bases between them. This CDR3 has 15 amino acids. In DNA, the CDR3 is TGTGCCACCAGCAGAACAGGAAATAGCAATCAGCCCCAGCATTTT. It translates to CATSRTGNSNQPQHF.

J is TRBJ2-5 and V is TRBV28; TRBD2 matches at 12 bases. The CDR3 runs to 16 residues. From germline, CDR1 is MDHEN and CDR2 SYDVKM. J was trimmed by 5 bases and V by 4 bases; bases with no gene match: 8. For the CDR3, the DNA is TGTGCCAGCAGTTCCCCTAGCGGGGGGGCGCGGGAGACCCAGTACTTC. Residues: CASSSPSGGARETQYF.

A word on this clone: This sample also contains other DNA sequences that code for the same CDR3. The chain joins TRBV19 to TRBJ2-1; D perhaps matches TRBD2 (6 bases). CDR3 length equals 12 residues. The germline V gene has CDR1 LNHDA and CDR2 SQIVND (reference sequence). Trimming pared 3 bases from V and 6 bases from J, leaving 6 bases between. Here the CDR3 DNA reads TGTGCCAGTAGTATCGGGGGCAATGAGCAGTTCTTC. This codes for CASSIGGNEQFF. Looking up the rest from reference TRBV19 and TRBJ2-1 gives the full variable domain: DGGITQSPKYLFRKEGQNVTLSCEQNLNHDAMYWYRQDPGQGLRLIYYSQIVNDFQKGDIAEGYSVSREKKESFPLTVTSAQKNPTAFYLCASSIGGNEQFFGPGTRLTVL.

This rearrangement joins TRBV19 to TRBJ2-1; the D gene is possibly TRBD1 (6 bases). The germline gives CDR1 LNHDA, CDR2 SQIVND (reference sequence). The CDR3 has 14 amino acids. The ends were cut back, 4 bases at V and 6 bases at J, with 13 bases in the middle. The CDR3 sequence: CASSKAGESNEQFF. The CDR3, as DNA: TGTGCCAGTAGTAAGGCAGGGGAAAGCAATGAGCAGTTCTTC.

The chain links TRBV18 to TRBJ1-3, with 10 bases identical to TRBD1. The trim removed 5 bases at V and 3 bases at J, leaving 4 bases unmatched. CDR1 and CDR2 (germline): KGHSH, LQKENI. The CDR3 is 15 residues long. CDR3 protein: CASSSGTGVGNTIYF. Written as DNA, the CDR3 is TGTGCCAGCTCATCGGGGACAGGGGTTGGAAACACCATATATTTT.

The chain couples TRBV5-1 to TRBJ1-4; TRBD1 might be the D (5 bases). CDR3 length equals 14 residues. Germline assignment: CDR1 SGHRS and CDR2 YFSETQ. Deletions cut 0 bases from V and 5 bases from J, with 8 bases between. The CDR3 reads CASSLAAGNEKLFF. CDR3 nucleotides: TGCGCCAGCAGCTTGGCGGCAGGGAATGAAAAACTGTTTTTT.

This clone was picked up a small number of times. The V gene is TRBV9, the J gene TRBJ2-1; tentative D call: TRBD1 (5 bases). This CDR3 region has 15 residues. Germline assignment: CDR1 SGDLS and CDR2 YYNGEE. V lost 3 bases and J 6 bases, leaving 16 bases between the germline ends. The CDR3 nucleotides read TGTGCCAGCAGCGGGGGCTCCGAGTATCGCAATGAGCAGTTCTTC. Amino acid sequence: CASSGGSEYRNEQFF.

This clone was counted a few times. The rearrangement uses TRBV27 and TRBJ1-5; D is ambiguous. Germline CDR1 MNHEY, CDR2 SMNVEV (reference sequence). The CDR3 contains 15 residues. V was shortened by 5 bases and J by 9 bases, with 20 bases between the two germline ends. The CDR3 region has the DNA TGTGCCAGCAGTCTAGGTAGTGAGGCTAGTGGGCCCCAGCATTTT. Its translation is CASSLGSEASGPQHF.

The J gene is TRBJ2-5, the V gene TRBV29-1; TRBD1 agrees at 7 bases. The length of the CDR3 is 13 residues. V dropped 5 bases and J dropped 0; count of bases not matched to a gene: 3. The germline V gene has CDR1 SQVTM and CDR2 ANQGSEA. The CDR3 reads CSVPGTDQETQYF. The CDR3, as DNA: TGCAGCGTTCCCGGGACAGACCAAGAGACCCAGTACTTC.

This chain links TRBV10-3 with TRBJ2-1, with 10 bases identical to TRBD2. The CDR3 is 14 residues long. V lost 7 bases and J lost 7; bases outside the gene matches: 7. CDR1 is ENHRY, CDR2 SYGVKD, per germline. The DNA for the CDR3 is TGTGCCATCACTCCAGGGACTAGCGAGAATGAGCAGTTCTTC. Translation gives CAITPGTSENEQFF.

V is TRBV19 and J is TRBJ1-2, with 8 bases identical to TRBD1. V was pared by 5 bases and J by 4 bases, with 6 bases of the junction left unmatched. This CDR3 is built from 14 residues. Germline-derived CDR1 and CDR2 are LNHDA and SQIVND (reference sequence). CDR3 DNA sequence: TGTGCCAGTAGTCCCTCGGACAGGGCCTATGGCTACACCTTC. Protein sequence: CASSPSDRAYGYTF.

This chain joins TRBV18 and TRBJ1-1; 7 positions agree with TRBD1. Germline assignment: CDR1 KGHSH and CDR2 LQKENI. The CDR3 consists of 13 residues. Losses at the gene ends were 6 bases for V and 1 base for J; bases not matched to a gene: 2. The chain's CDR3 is CASSGQENTEAFF. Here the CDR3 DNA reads TGTGCCAGCTCCGGACAGGAGAACACTGAAGCTTTCTTT.

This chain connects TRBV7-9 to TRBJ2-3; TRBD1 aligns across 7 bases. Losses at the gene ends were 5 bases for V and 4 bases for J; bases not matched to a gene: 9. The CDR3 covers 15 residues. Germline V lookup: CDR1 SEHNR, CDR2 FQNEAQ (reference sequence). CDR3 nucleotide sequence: TGTGCCAGCAGCCGAGACAGGGCCGGCCCAGATACGCAGTATTTT. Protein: CASSRDRAGPDTQYF.

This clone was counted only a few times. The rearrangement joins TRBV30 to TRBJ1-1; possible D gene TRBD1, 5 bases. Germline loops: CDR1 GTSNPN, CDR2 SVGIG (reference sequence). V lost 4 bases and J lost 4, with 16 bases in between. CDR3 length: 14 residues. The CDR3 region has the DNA TGTGCCTGGACCGGAGCAGGGCGGAGCACTGAAGCTTTCTTT. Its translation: CAWTGAGRSTEAFF.

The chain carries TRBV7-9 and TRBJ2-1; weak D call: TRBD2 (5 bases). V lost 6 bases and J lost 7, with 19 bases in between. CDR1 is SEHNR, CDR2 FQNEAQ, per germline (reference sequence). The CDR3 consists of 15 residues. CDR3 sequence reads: CASRPEGPRFNEQFF. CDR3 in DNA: TGTGCCAGCAGGCCCGAGGGCCCAAGATTTAATGAGCAGTTCTTC. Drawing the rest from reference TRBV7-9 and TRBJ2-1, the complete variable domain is DTGVSQNPRHKITKRGQNVTFRCDPISEHNRLYWYRQTLGQGPEFLTYFQNEAQLEKSRLLSDRFSAERPKGSFSTLEIQRTEQGDSAMYLCASRPEGPRFNEQFFGPGTRLTVL.

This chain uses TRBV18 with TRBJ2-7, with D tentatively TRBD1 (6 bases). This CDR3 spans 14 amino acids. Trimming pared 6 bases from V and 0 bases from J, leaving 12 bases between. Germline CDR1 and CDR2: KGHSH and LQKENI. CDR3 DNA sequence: TGTGCCAGCTCTCCCATACAGGGCTCCTACGAGCAGTACTTC. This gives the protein CASSPIQGSYEQYF. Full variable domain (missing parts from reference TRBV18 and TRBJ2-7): NAGVMQNPRHLVRRRGQEARLRCSPMKGHSHVYWYRQLPEEGLKFMVYLQKENIIDESGMPKERFSAEFPKEGPSILRIQQVVRGDSAAYFCASSPIQGSYEQYFGPGTRLTVT.

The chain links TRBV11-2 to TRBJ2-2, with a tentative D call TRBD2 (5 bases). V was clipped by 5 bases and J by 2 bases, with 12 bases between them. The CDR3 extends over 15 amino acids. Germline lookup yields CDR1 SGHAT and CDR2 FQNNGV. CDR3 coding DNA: TGTGCCAGCAGCCTTCGGACTTTTAACACCGGGGAGCTGTTTTTT. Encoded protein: CASSLRTFNTGELFF.

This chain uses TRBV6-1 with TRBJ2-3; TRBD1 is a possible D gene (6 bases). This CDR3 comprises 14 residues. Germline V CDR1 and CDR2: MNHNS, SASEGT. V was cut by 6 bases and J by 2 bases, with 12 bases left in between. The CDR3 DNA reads TGTGCCAGCAGCCGGGACACCGCCACAGATACGCAGTATTTT. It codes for CASSRDTATDTQYF.

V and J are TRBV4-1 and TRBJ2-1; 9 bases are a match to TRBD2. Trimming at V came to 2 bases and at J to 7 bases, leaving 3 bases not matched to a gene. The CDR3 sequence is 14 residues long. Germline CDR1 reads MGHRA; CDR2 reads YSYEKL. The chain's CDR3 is CASSQLAGFNEQFF. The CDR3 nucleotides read TGCGCCAGCAGCCAACTAGCGGGGTTTAATGAGCAGTTCTTC.

The CDR3 region has the DNA TGTGCCAGCAGCTTCGGCGCAGGGGGCGACCGTTTCGAGCAGTACTTC. Its protein is CASSFGAGGDRFEQYF. This sequence joins TRBV5-6 and TRBJ2-7, with 8 positions matching TRBD1. The CDR3 sequence is 16 residues long. Germline V gene sequence: CDR1 SGHDT, CDR2 YYEEEE. With 2 bases clipped from V and 6 bases from J, the junction kept 13 bases outside the gene matches.

The CDR3 DNA follows: TGCGCCAGCAGCTTTAATCCAGGGCAGGGGCATTCACCCCTCCACTTT. It is translated as CASSFNPGQGHSPLHF. This chain joins TRBV5-1 and TRBJ1-6; D may be TRBD1 (6 bases). This CDR3 has 16 residues. Per the germline V gene, CDR1 is SGHRS and CDR2 is YFSETQ. V lost 2 bases to trimming and J lost 8 bases, with 17 bases between them.

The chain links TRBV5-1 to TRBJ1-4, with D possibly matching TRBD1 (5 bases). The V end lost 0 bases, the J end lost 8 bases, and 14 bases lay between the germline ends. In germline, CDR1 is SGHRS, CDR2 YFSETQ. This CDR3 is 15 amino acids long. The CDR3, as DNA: TGCGCCAGCAGCTTGGCCGCGGCAGGGAACGAAAAACTGTTTTTT. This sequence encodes CASSLAAAGNEKLFF.

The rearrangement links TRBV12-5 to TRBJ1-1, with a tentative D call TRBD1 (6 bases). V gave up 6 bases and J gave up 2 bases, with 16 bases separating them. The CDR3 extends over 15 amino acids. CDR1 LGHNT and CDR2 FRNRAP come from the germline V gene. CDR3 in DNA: TGTGCTAGTGGCCCCGGGGGGCGGACTAACACTGAAGCTTTCTTT. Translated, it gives CASGPGGRTNTEAFF.

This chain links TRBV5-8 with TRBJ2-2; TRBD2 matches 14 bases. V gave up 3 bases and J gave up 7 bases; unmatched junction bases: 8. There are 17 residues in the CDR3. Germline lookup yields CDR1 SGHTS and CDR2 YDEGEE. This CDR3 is CASSSPGLAGVGGELFF. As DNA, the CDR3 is TGTGCCAGCAGCTCGCCGGGACTAGCGGGGGTCGGCGGGGAGCTGTTTTTT. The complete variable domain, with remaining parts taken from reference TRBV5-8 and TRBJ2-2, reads EAGVTQSPTHLIKTRGQQATLRCSPISGHTSVYWYQQALGLGLQFLLWYDEGEERNRGNFPPRFSGRQFPNYSSELNVNALELEDSALYLCASSSPGLAGVGGELFFGEGSRLTVL.

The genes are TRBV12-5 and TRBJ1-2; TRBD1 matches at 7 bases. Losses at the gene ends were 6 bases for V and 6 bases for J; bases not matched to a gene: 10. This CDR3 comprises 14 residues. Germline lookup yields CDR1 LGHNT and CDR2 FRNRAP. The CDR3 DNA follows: TGTGCTAGTGGCCGTGAGACAGGGAAGAATGGCTACACCTTC. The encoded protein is CASGRETGKNGYTF. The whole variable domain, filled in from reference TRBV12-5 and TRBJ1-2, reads DARVTQTPRHKVTEMGQEVTMRCQPILGHNTVFWYRQTMMQGLELLAYFRNRAPLDDSGMPKDRFSAEMPDATLATLKIQPSEPRDSAVYFCASGRETGKNGYTFGSGTRLTVV.

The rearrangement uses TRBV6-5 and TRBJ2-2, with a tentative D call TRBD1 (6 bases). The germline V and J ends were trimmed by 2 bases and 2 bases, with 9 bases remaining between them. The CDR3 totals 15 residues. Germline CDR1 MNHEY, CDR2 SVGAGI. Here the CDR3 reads CASSYRTVNTGELFF. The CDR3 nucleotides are TGTGCCAGCAGTTACCGGACAGTCAACACCGGGGAGCTGTTTTTT.

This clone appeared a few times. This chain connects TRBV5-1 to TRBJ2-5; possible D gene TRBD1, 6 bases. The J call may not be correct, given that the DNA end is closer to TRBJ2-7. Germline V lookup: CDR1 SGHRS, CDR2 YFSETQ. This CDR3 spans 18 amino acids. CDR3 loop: CASSKRGAGGQRVYEQYF. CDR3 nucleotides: TGCGCCAGCAGCAAACGAGGCGCAGGAGGACAGCGAGTCTACGAGCAGTACTTC.

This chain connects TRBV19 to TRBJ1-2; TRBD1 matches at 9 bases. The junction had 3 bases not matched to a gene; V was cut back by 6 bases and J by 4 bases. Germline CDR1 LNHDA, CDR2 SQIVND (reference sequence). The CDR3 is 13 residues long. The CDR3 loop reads CASSSTGGYGYTF. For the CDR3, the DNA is TGTGCCAGTAGCTCGACAGGGGGCTATGGCTACACCTTC.

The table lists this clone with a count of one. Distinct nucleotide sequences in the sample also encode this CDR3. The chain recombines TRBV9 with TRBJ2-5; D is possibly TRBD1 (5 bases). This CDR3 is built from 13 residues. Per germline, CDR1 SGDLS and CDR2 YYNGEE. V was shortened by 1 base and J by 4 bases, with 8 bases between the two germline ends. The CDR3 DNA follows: TGTGCCAGCAGCGTACGGCAGGGAGAGACCCAGTACTTC. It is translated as CASSVRQGETQYF.

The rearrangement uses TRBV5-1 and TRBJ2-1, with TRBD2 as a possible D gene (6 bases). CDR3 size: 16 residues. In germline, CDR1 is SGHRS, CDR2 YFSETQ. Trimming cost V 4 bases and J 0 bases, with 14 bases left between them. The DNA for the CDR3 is TGCGCCAGCAGCGCGGGACGTCGGGGCTCCTACAATGAGCAGTTCTTC. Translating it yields CASSAGRRGSYNEQFF.